The 15 T cell receptor beta chains below were found in one sample sequenced in a study of chemoradiotherapy in HPV16-positive cancers. Clones were read by immunoSEQ multiplex PCR, and TCRdb kept only the in-frame ones, dropping some. The table shows fewer than 3,000 clones, with more than 75% occurring only once. The starting material was tumor tissue, obtained from a patient who underwent chemoradiotherapy. The origin of the receptors is a human donor with HPV-associated anogenital cancer.

This clone occurred once. This chain joins TRBV6-1 and TRBJ2-5, with D tentatively TRBD1 or TRBD2 (5 bases each). The germline gives CDR1 MNHNS, CDR2 SASEGT. V was shortened by 6 bases and J by 5 bases, with 19 bases between the two germline ends. This CDR3 has 15 residues. The CDR3 DNA reads as TGTGCCAGCAGCAGTCGGGGCTTAAGTGTGGAGACCCAGTACTTC. This codes for CASSSRGLSVETQYF.

This clone was observed a single time. The chain joins TRBV7-9 to TRBJ2-7; D could derive from TRBD1 or TRBD2 (5 bases each). The V end lost 3 bases, the J end lost 4 bases, and 13 bases lay between the germline ends. The CDR3 has 14 residues. CDR1 SEHNR and CDR2 FQNEAQ come from the germline V gene (reference sequence). Here the CDR3 reads CASSFGHRRYEQYF. In DNA, the CDR3 is TGTGCCAGCAGCTTTGGCCACAGGAGGTACGAGCAGTACTTC.

This clone was seen a single time. The chain has TRBV10-2 and TRBJ1-2; D remains unclear. The CDR3 loop spans 13 amino acids. Germline CDR1 is WSHSY and CDR2 is SAAADI. Trimming cost V 5 bases and J 4 bases, with 11 bases left between them. The CDR3 DNA reads as TGCGCCAGCAGTCTCGACGGACGCTATGGCTACACCTTC. This codes for CASSLDGRYGYTF.

V is TRBV18 and J is TRBJ2-7, with 9 bases fitting TRBD1. V trimming: 2 bases; J trimming: 5 bases; junction bases outside the gene matches: 4. CDR3 length: 14 amino acids. The V gene's germline CDR1 is KGHSH and CDR2 LQKENI. CDR3 amino acids: CASSPEWDRDEQYF. In nucleotides, the CDR3 is TGTGCCAGCTCACCAGAGTGGGACAGGGACGAGCAGTACTTC.

The rearrangement joins TRBV6-1 to TRBJ1-5; tentative D call: TRBD1 (6 bases). Looked up from germline, CDR1 is MNHNS and CDR2 is SASEGT. There are 14 residues in the CDR3. V was cut by 7 bases and J by 7 bases, with 17 bases left in between. This CDR3 is CASNTREGGQPQHF. In DNA form, the CDR3 reads TGTGCCAGCAACACAAGGGAAGGGGGGCAGCCCCAGCATTTT.

The V and J genes are TRBV28 and TRBJ2-7; D unclear. The CDR3 spans 11 residues. Germline loops: CDR1 MDHEN, CDR2 SYDVKM. The ends were cut back, 4 bases at V and 4 bases at J, with 5 bases in the middle. Here the CDR3 reads CASSSDYEQYF. CDR3 sequence (DNA): TGTGCCAGCAGTTCAGATTACGAGCAGTACTTC.

The genes are TRBV5-5 and TRBJ2-1; 9 bases fit TRBD1. Germline V lookup: CDR1 SGHKS, CDR2 YYEKEE (reference sequence). V lost 0 bases, J lost 8 bases, and 12 bases stayed unmatched. The CDR3 has 17 amino acids. The CDR3 reads CASSLGGAGTGSDEQFF. As DNA, the CDR3 is TGTGCCAGCAGCTTGGGCGGCGCCGGGACAGGGAGCGATGAGCAGTTCTTC.

The chain has TRBV13 and TRBJ1-4; a weak D match, TRBD1 (5 bases). V shed 2 bases and J shed 5 bases, with 27 bases lying between them. The CDR3 loop spans 20 amino acids. Germline assignment: CDR1 PRHDT and CDR2 FYEKMQ (reference sequence). The CDR3 bases are TGTGCCAGCAGCTTACGGAGAAACCGGGGACTGGGGGAGGAGAATGAAAAACTGTTTTTT. Translating it yields CASSLRRNRGLGEENEKLFF.

V gene TRBV7-9 combines with J gene TRBJ2-3, with D possibly TRBD2 on 5 matching bases. The V and J ends lost 5 bases and 1 base respectively, with 16 bases between them. The CDR3 covers 16 residues. Germline CDR1 and CDR2: SEHNR and FQNEAQ (reference sequence). CDR3 loop: CASSPGSSRGTDTQYF. The CDR3 nucleotides are TGTGCCAGCAGCCCGGGGTCCAGTCGTGGCACAGATACGCAGTATTTT.

This clone turned up a few times. The chain employs TRBV5-4 and TRBJ1-1, with 11 bases aligning to TRBD1. Germline trimming cut 5 bases from V and 5 bases from J; bases unmatched to any gene: 8. Looked up from germline, CDR1 is SGHNT and CDR2 is YYREEE (reference sequence). CDR3 length: 15 residues. The chain's CDR3 is CASSRIRDRGTEAFF. The CDR3 nucleotides read TGTGCCAGCAGTCGGATCCGGGACAGGGGGACTGAAGCTTTCTTT.

This clone was seen a single time. The rearrangement uses TRBV19 and TRBJ1-5, with D possibly TRBD1 on 6 matching bases. Trimming removed 5 bases from V and 7 bases from J, with 15 bases in between. This CDR3 is built from 14 residues. Germline V gene sequence: CDR1 LNHDA, CDR2 SQIVND (reference sequence). The CDR3 loop is CASSPEGGWQPQHF. The CDR3 coding sequence is TGTGCCAGTAGTCCCGAGGGGGGATGGCAGCCCCAGCATTTT.

The chain recombines TRBV7-2 with TRBJ2-1; TRBD1 might be the D (7 bases). Trimming stripped 4 bases from V and 0 bases from J, with 10 bases between. The CDR3 loop spans 15 amino acids. The germline V gene encodes CDR1 SGHTA and CDR2 FQGNSA. The CDR3 coding sequence is TGTGCCAGCAGCTCGCAGGGGGGCTCCTACAATGAGCAGTTCTTC. Amino acid sequence: CASSSQGGSYNEQFF.

The chain is built from TRBV11-1 and TRBJ1-6; weak D call: TRBD1 (6 bases). V lost 2 bases, J lost 5 bases, and 10 bases lay in between. Germline V gene lookup returns CDR1 SGHAT and CDR2 FQDESV (reference sequence). The length of the CDR3 is 15 residues. This chain's CDR3 is CASSLTTGDNSPLHF. CDR3 DNA: TGTGCCAGCAGCTTAACGACAGGAGATAATTCACCCCTCCACTTT.

The chain joins TRBV6-5 to TRBJ1-2, with TRBD1 matching 7 bases. Unmatched junction bases numbered 2, after V lost 6 bases and J lost 1 base. The CDR3 spans 13 residues. CDR1 and CDR2 (germline): MNHEY, SVGAGI. The CDR3 loop reads CASRRDSNYGYTF. As DNA, the CDR3 is TGTGCCAGCAGACGGGACAGTAACTATGGCTACACCTTC.

CDR3 in DNA: TGTGCCAGCAGCTGGAGTACAGGGATCGATGGGGGAAACACCATATATTTT. This codes for CASSWSTGIDGGNTIYF. The J gene is TRBJ1-3, the V gene TRBV7-9; maybe TRBD1 (6 bases). There are 17 residues in the CDR3. Germline CDR1 is SEHNR and CDR2 is FQNEAQ (reference sequence). The V gene lost 4 bases and the J gene lost 4 bases, with 20 bases spanning the gap. Full variable domain (rest looked up from reference TRBV7-9 and TRBJ1-3): DTGVSQNPRHKITKRGQNVTFRCDPISEHNRLYWYRQTLGQGPEFLTYFQNEAQLEKSRLLSDRFSAERPKGSFSTLEIQRTEQGDSAMYLCASSWSTGIDGGNTIYFGEGSWLTVV.